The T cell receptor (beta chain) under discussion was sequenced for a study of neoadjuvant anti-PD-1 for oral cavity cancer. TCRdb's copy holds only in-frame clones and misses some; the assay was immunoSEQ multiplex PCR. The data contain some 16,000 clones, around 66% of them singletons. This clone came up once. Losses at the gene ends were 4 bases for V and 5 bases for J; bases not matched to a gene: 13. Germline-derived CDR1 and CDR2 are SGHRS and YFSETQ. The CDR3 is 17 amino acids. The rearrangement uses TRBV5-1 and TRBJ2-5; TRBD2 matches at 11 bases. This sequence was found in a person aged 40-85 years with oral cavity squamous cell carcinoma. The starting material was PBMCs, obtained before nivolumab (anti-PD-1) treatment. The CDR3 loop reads CASSPTGTSGVGETQYF. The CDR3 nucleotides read TGCGCCAGCAGCCCGACCGGGACTAGCGGAGTCGGGGAGACCCAGTACTTC.